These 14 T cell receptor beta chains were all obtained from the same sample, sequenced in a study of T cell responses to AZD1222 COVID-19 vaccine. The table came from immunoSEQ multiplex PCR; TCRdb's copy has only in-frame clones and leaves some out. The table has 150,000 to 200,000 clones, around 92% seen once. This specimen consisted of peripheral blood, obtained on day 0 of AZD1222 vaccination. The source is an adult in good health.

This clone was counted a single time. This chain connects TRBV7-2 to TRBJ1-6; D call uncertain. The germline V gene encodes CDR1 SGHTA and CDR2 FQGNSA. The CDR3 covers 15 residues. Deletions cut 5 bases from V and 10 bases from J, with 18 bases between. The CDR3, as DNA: TGTGCCAGCAGCCGGAAACCTCTACAAGGATCACCCCTCCACTTT. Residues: CASSRKPLQGSPLHF.

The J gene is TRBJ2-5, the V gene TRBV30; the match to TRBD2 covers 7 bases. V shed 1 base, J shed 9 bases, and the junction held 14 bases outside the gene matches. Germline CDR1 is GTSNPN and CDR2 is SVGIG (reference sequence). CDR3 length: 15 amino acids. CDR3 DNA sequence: TGTGCCTGGAGTGCCCCCGGGGGGTCTCTTATGGCCCAGTACTTC. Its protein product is CAWSAPGGSLMAQYF.

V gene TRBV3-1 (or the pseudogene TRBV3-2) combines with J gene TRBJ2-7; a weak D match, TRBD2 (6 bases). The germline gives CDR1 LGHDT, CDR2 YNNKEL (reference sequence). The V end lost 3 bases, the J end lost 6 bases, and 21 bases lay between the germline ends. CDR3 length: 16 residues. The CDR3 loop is CASSHLEFRGAGEQYF. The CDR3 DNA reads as TGTGCCAGCAGCCATCTCGAATTCCGGGGAGCGGGCGAGCAGTACTTC.

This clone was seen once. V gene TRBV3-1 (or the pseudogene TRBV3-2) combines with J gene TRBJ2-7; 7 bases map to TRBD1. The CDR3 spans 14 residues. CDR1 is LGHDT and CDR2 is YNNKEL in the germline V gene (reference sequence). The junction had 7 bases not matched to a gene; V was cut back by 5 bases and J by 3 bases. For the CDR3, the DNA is TGTGCCAGCAGCTACGGGACAGCGAGCTACGAGCAGTACTTC. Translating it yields CASSYGTASYEQYF.

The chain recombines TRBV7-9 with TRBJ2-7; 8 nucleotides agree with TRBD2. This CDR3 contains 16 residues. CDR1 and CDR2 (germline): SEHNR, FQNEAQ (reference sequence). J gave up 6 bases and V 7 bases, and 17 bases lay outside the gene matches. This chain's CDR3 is CASTPFGTSLSAEQYF. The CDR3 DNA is TGTGCCAGCACCCCGTTCGGGACTAGTCTTTCTGCCGAGCAGTACTTC.

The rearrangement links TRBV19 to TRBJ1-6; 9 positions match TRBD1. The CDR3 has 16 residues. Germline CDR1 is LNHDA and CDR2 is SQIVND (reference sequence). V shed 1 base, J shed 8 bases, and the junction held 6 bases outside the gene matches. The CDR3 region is CASSIVPGQGDSPLHF. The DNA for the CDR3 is TGTGCCAGTAGTATAGTTCCGGGACAGGGTGATTCACCCCTCCACTTT.

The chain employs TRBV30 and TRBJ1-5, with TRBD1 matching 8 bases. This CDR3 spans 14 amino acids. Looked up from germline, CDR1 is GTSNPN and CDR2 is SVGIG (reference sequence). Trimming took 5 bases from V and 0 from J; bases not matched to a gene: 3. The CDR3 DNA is TGTGCCTGGGACAGGGGATATAGCAATCAGCCCCAGCATTTT. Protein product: CAWDRGYSNQPQHF.

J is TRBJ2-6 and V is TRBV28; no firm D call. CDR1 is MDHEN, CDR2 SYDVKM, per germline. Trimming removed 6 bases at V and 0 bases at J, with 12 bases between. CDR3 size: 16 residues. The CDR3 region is CASSVKGNSGANVLTF. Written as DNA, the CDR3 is TGTGCCAGCAGCGTGAAAGGTAACTCTGGGGCCAACGTCCTGACTTTC. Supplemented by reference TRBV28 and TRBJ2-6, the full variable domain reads DVKVTQSSRYLVKRTGEKVFLECVQDMDHENMFWYRQDPGLGLRLIYFSYDVKMKEKGDIPEGYSVSREKKERFSLILESASTNQTSMYLCASSVKGNSGANVLTFGAGSRLTVL.

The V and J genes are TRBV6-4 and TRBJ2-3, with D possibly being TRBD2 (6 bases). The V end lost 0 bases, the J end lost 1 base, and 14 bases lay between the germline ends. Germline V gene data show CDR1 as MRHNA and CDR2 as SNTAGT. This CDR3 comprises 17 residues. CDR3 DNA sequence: TGTGCCAGCAGTGACTCTTGGAGCGGCGGGGGCACAGATACGCAGTATTTT. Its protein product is CASSDSWSGGGTDTQYF.

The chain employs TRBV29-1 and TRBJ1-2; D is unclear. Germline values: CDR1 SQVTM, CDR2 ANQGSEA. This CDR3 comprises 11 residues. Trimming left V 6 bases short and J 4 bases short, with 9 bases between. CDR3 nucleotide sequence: TGCAGCGTCTTAAACGGCTATGGCTACACCTTC. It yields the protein CSVLNGYGYTF.

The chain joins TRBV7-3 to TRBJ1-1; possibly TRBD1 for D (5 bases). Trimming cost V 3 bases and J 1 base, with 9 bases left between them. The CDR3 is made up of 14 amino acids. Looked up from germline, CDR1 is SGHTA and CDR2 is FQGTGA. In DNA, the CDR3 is TGTGCCAGCAGCTTCGGGACGGGGAACACTGAAGCTTTCTTT. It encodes CASSFGTGNTEAFF.

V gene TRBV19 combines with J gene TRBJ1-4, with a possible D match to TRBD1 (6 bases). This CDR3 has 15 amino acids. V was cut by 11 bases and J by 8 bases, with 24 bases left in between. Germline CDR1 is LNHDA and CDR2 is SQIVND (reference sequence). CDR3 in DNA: TGTGCCTCAAGTGCGGGGGGGGCAAGGAGAGAAAAACTGTTTTTT. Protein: CASSAGGARREKLFF.

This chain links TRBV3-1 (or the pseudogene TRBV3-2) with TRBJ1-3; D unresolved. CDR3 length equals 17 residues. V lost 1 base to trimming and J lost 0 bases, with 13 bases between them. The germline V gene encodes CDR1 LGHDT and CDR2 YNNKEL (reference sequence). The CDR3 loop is CASSQVSAPSSGNTIYF. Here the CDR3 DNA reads TGTGCCAGCAGCCAAGTATCAGCCCCGAGCTCTGGAAACACCATATATTTT.

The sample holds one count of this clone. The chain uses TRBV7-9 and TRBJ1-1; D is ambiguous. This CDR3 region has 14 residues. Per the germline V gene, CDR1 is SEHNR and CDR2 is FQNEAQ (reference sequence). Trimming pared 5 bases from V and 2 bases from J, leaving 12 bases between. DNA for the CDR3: TGTGCCAGCAGCCAGGAGGACGGTAACACTGAAGCTTTCTTT. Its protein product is CASSQEDGNTEAFF.